Listed here is a single TCR beta chain. No antigen is known for it. Separation from the 666-subject first cohort characterized the roughly 130-subject validation cohort, to which the donors belonged. The sample is drawn from a study of cytomegalovirus exposure and HLA in healthy donors. Libraries were prepared by immunoSEQ multiplex PCR; TCRdb keeps only in-frame clonotypes and omits some of them. The sample lists about 78,000 clones; around 96% were seen once. Study-level findings and limits: A list of approximately 160 TCR beta chains associated with cytomegalovirus was given.

Germline values: CDR1 MNHNY, CDR2 SVGAGI (reference sequence). The CDR3 runs to 15 residues. With V trimmed by 0 bases and J by 6 bases, 4 bases remained unmatched. This chain connects TRBV6-6 to TRBJ2-1, with 8 nucleotides matching TRBD2. The TCR sequence derives from a young man in good health and CMV-seropositive. Sequencing input: PBMCs. The CDR3 DNA reads as TGTGCCAGCAGTTACTCGACGGGGACTAGCAATGAGCAGTTCTTC. Encoded protein: CASSYSTGTSNEQFF.